This record concerns one T cell receptor beta chain sequence. The data derive from a study of response to subunit inactivated influenza vaccine. TCRdb called the RT-PCR reads again in MiXCR, with one record for every CDR3 protein. The repertoire holds around 470,000 distinct CDR3 sequences, with under 8.5% as singletons. The CDR3 runs 14 residues. The germline V and J ends were trimmed by 4 bases and 2 bases, with 13 bases remaining between them. The germline V gene encodes CDR1 SGHNT and CDR2 YYREEE (reference sequence). Sequenced material: PBMCs from blood, taken roughly 24 months after vaccination. The chain combines TRBV5-4 with TRBJ2-7, with D tentatively TRBD1 (6 bases). This clonotype was sampled from a man between 45 and 75 years old who received an inactivated influenza vaccine. The CDR3 coding sequence is TGTGCCAGCAGCCTCCGGACAGAACCCTACGAGCAGTACTTC. It codes for CASSLRTEPYEQYF. Drawing the rest from reference TRBV5-4 and TRBJ2-7, the complete variable domain is ETGVTQSPTHLIKTRGQQVTLRCSSQSGHNTVSWYQQALGQGPQFIFQYYREEENGRGNFPPRFSGLQFPNYSSELNVNALELDDSALYLCASSLRTEPYEQYFGPGTRLTVT.